This record looks at one T cell receptor (beta chain) sequence and its context. There are no base qualities to consult, and no much larger clone falls within one base. The RNeasy Mini kit was used to extract total RNA, and the SuperScript VILO kit was used to synthesize cDNA from about 100-300 ng RNA. CDR3 regions were amplified using multiplexed V- and J-gene primers that were designed to reduce differential amplification bias. The immunoSEQ platform was used for CDR3 amplification and high-throughput sequencing of TCRalpha and TCRbeta. On the authors' methods: Analysis of the sequencing data, including V gene frequency, CDR3 length and V/J pairing, was performed with immunoSEQ Analyzer 2.0. Repertoire analyses kept only productive rearrangements that lacked stop codons. Clonotype diversity per donor was quantified with Shannon and Simpson diversity indices. IMGT conventions were followed for defining CDR3, and WebLogo sequence logos were used to visualize conserved CDR3 motifs. To limit the effect of sequence-frequency bias, gene-usage abundance was additionally recomputed from unique clonotype counts. The immuneACCESS repertoire file appears here via TCRdb, limited to in-frame rearrangements. These files lack a portion of the clones; in checked studies, under half of the deficit traces to unresolved V genes, and the cause of the others is not known. V, J and clone size derive from that table, while D and trimming were established from the DNA sequence. The sample table shows about 320 clones, and under 30% are seen once. The ten largest clonotypes hold about half of the sample.

CD8 T cells were restimulated weekly for two to four weeks with peptide-pulsed (1 uM) irradiated TAP-deficient T2 cells. Prior influenza exposure was inferred on the basis of donor age and of positive M1 tetramer staining, which was seen in every donor. Cultures were fed every 3 to 4 days with AIM-V medium containing human serum, MLA-144 supernatant and recombinant IL-2. Peripheral blood mononuclear cells were obtained from fresh blood samples by Ficoll Paque Plus density separation. Positive selection with human CD8 MicroBeads was used to enrich CD8 T cells from PBMCs. M1 dextramer-positive CD8 T cells were FACS-sorted from the expanded cultures and lysed for RNA isolation. CDR1 and CDR2 were assigned from the germline V gene as SGHAT and FQNNGV. The CDR3 has 16 amino acids, counting the end cysteine and phenylalanine. The retained sequence is limited to the CDR3, 48 bases, with the frame set at the first base. Germline trimming amounts to 0 bases on V and 7 bases on J, with 10 as the count of junction bases outside the gene matches.

These data come from a study of CD8 T cell repertoires and influenza (dated by TCRdb to 2015 to 2018). Regarding the research as a whole: The cohort consisted of several healthy influenza A-immune young adults aged 18 to 29 plus two middle-aged donors. The study used next-generation sequencing of both TCRalpha and TCRbeta chains to profile the M1-restricted CD8 T cell repertoire of roughly six healthy donors.

Findings and caveats that apply to the study as a whole: Only about half of M1-specific TCRs carried the canonical 11-mer xRSx CDR3beta motif, whereas a 10-mer xGxY motif accounted for around 12%. The use of cDNA templates could bias sequence abundance through expression, reverse transcription or PCR, although the numbers of unique clonotypes would not be affected. In every donor, TRBV19 was the dominant gene in the M1-specific TCRbeta repertoire, making up about 50% to 89.5% of sequences. Although in vitro expansion could skew the repertoire, a comparison of 18 TRBV families before and after expansion found no significant skewing. On average, each donor had roughly 430 unique M1-specific TCRbeta clonotypes (range about 140-1,000), which suggests that earlier methods underestimated repertoire diversity.

The TCR originated in a young adult in good health. In this chain, TRBV11-2 is recombined with TRBJ2-7, with 9 junctional bases fitting TRBD2. Source material: M1 dextramer-binding CD8+ T cells from cultured PBMCs. The label giving this sample's cell subset or site can be read as: CD8 T cells sorted as dextramer-positive for the influenza matrix M1 58-66 peptide. The CDR3 region: CASSLDGVAGVGEQYF. The nucleotide sequence is given as TGTGCCAGCAGCTTAGATGGGGTAGCGGGAGTGGGGGAGCAGTACTTC.